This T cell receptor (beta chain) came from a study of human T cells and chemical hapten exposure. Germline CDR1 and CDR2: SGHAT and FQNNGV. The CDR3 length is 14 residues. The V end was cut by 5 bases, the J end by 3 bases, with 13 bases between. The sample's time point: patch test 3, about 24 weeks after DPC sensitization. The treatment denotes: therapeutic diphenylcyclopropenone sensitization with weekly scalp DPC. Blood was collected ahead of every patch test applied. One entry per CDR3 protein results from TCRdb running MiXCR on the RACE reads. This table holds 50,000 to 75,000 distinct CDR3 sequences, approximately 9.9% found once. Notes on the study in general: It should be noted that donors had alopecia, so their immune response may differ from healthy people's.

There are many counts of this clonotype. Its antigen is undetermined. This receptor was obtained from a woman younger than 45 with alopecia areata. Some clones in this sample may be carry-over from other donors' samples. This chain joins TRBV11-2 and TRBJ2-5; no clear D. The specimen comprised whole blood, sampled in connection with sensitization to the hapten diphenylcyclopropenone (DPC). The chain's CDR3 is CASSPHLGKETQYF. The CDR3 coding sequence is TGTGCCAGCAGCCCCCATCTGGGTAAAGAGACCCAGTACTTC.